A selection of T cell receptor beta chains follows, all from one sample in a study of T cell repertoires in cytomegalovirus infection. TCRdb re-analysed the reads in MiXCR, keeping a single row per CDR3 protein. This sample has about 530,000 distinct CDR3 sequences, with about 30% found just once. The sample taken for sequencing was PBMCs. Source of these receptors: a human donor in good health (CMV status not recorded). Some clones in this sample may be carry-over from other donors' samples. The CDR3 runs from the conserved cysteine through the conserved F or W. Fields, in order: V gene, J gene, D gene, clone size, CDR3 length, CDR3 protein, CDR3 DNA. D genes are given only for firm matches. Clone sizes are given selectively: once, few, many, or a class where the clone is expanded.

V gene: TRBV6-5; J gene: TRBJ2-3; D gene: TRBD1; clone size: .; CDR3 length: 14; CDR3 protein: CASRWTGLTDTQYF; CDR3 DNA: TGTGCCAGCAGATGGACAGGACTCACAGATACGCAGTATTTT
V gene: TRBV7-2; J gene: TRBJ2-1; D gene: TRBD2; clone size: few; CDR3 length: 15; CDR3 protein: CASSAREGPYNEQFF; CDR3 DNA: TGTGCCAGCAGCGCCCGGGAGGGCCCTTACAATGAGCAGTTCTTC
V gene: TRBV7-2; J gene: TRBJ2-1; D gene: TRBD2; clone size: many; CDR3 length: 15; CDR3 protein: CASSLELAGANEQFF; CDR3 DNA: TGTGCCAGCAGCTTAGAACTAGCGGGAGCCAATGAGCAGTTCTTC
V gene: TRBV7-2; J gene: TRBJ2-3; D gene: TRBD1; clone size: few; CDR3 length: 15; CDR3 protein: CASSFDRASTDTQYF; CDR3 DNA: TGTGCCAGCAGCTTTGACAGGGCCTCGACAGATACGCAGTATTTT
V gene: TRBV6-2/TRBV6-3; J gene: TRBJ1-2; D gene: .; clone size: few; CDR3 length: 13; CDR3 protein: CASRRARTQGYTF; CDR3 DNA: TGTGCCAGCAGGCGGGCAAGAACCCAAGGCTACACCTTC
V gene: TRBV12-5; J gene: TRBJ1-2; D gene: .; clone size: .; CDR3 length: 14; CDR3 protein: CASGLLDVAYGYTF; CDR3 DNA: TGTGCTAGTGGCCTACTGGACGTTGCCTATGGCTACACCTTC
V gene: TRBV28; J gene: TRBJ2-1; D gene: .; clone size: .; CDR3 length: 15; CDR3 protein: CASSSPAWPYNEQFF; CDR3 DNA: TGTGCCAGCAGTTCCCCGGCGTGGCCCTACAATGAGCAGTTCTTC
V gene: TRBV19; J gene: TRBJ1-5; D gene: TRBD1; clone size: few; CDR3 length: 16; CDR3 protein: CASSTKTGFGNQPQHF; CDR3 DNA: TGTGCCAGTAGTACCAAGACAGGGTTCGGCAATCAGCCCCAGCATTTT
V gene: TRBV19; J gene: TRBJ1-1; D gene: TRBD1; clone size: .; CDR3 length: 14; CDR3 protein: CASSGRDRRTEAFF; CDR3 DNA: TGTGCCAGTAGTGGACGGGACAGGCGGACTGAAGCTTTCTTT
V gene: TRBV6-2/TRBV6-3; J gene: TRBJ2-3; D gene: TRBD2; clone size: once; CDR3 length: 13; CDR3 protein: CASSFAGEVTQYF; CDR3 DNA: TGTGCCAGCAGTTTCGCGGGAGAGGTTACGCAGTATTTT
V gene: TRBV7-2; J gene: TRBJ1-1; D gene: .; clone size: few; CDR3 length: 12; CDR3 protein: CASSTLNTEAFF; CDR3 DNA: TGTGCCAGCAGCACACTGAACACTGAAGCTTTCTTT
V gene: TRBV2; J gene: TRBJ1-5; D gene: .; clone size: .; CDR3 length: 14; CDR3 protein: CASSESAGLQPQHF; CDR3 DNA: TGTGCCAGCAGTGAATCGGCAGGGCTTCAGCCCCAGCATTTT
V gene: TRBV20-1; J gene: TRBJ2-3; D gene: TRBD1; clone size: .; CDR3 length: 15; CDR3 protein: CSARPNRGSTDTQYF; CDR3 DNA: TGCAGTGCTAGACCAAACAGGGGGAGCACAGATACGCAGTATTTT